There are a few counts of the clone carrying this T cell receptor (beta chain). As yet, its antigen is unknown. This sample is part of a study of response to subunit inactivated influenza vaccine. Notes on the study in general: Each seasonal influenza vaccination recruits few new T cells, the authors suggested.

Each CDR3 protein gets one entry after TCRdb re-called the RT-PCR reads with MiXCR. The sample includes a few hundred thousand distinct CDR3 sequences, approximately 23% of them seen just once. This sequence originates from a man aged 45 to 70 who received an inactivated influenza vaccine. The sequenced sample was PBMCs from blood, obtained less than 22 months after vaccination.

CDR3 sequence reads: CASSETRSYGYTF. CDR3 nucleotides: TGTGCCAGCAGTGAAACCCGGAGCTATGGCTACACCTTC. V and J are TRBV2 and TRBJ1-2; D is undetermined. Trimming removed 2 bases at V and 4 bases at J, with 8 bases between. The CDR3 consists of 13 residues. The V gene's germline CDR1 is SNHLY and CDR2 FYNNEI.